This TCR delta chain was captured in a study of gamma-delta chains in newborns, infants, children. Looking at the study overall: Microbial exposure reportedly drives polyclonal innate γδ T cell expansion after birth.

This clone is medium-sized by share. TCRdb processed the reads again with the CATT caller. The sample carries nearly 8,500 delta-chain clones, 1.6% recorded once. CDR1 GEAIGNYY and CDR2 EKD come from the germline V gene. The CDR3 contains 15 residues. Unmatched junction bases numbered 5, after V lost 0 bases and J lost 4 bases. This receptor was taken from a child who was a newborn, infant or young child, either healthy, febrile or measles-vaccinated (not recorded which). The chain recombines TRDV2 with TRDJ1; TRDD3 matches 9 bases. The specimen sequenced was blood. CDR3 sequence reads: CACDTVGGYNDKLIF. Written as DNA, the CDR3 is TGTGCCTGTGACACCGTTGGGGGATATAACGATAAACTCATCTTT.